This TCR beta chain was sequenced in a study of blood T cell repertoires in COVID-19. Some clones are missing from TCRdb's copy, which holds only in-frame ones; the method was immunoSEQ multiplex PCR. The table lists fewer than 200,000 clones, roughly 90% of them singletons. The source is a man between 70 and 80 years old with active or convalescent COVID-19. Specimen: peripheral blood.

The CDR3 region has the DNA TGTGCCAGCAGCTTCCTTGGGGGGGGTTATGAAAAACTGTTTTTT. Protein product: CASSFLGGGYEKLFF. The rearrangement links TRBV5-4 to TRBJ1-4; D is perhaps TRBD1 (5 bases). The CDR3 has 15 residues. The V end was cut by 2 bases, the J end by 6 bases, with 14 bases between. Germline CDR1 is SGHNT and CDR2 is YYREEE (reference sequence).